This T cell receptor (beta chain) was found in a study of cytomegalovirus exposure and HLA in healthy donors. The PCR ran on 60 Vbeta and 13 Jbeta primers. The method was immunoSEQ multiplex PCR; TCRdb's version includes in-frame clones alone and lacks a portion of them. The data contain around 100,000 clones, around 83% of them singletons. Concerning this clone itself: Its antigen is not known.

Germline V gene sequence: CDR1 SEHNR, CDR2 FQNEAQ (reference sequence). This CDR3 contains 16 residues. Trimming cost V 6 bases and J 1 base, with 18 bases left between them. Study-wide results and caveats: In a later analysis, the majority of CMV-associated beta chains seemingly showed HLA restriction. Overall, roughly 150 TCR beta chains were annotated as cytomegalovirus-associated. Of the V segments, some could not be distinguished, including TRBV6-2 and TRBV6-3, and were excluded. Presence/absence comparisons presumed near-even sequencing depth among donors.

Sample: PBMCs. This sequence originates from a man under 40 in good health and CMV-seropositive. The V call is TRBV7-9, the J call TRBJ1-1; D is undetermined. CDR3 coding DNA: TGTGCCAGCAGTTTATATTTCGGGTCTCGGAACACTGAAGCTTTCTTT. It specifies CASSLYFGSRNTEAFF.